A single sample is the source of the 30 T cell receptor beta chains below, sequenced in a study of T-cell memory formation after mild COVID-19. MiXCR, applied by TCRdb to the 5' RACE reads, yields one record per CDR3 protein. The data contain hundreds of thousands of distinct CDR3 sequences, roughly 15% of them singletons. The sample comprised PBMCs or a T cell subset sorted from them (not recorded which). The receptor source for this set is a man aged 18 to 29 who had mild COVID-19 (a few samples of this study predate the infection). Cell type and time point are not known.

This clonotype was seen repeatedly, ten times or more. This chain links TRBV25-1 with TRBJ2-5; D is unclear. The CDR3 covers 10 residues. Trimming took off 2 bases at V and 5 bases at J, with 0 bases between the two ends. The germline V gene encodes CDR1 MGHDK and CDR2 SYGVNS. CDR3 loop: CASSEETQYF. The CDR3 DNA reads TGTGCCAGCAGTGAAGAGACCCAGTACTTC. Drawing the rest from reference TRBV25-1 and TRBJ2-5, the complete variable domain is EADIYQTPRYLVIGTGKKITLECSQTMGHDKMYWYQQDPGMELHLIHYSYGVNSTEKGDLSSESTVSRIRTEHFPLTLESARPSHTSQYLCASSEETQYFGPGTRLLVL.

This clonotype was detected only a few times. Just one base apart from a much larger clone, this may be a read error. The J gene is TRBJ1-1, the V gene TRBV7-2, with a tentative D call TRBD1 (5 bases). Germline V gene lookup returns CDR1 SGHTA and CDR2 FQGNSA. The CDR3 is made up of 14 amino acids. V was shortened by 3 bases and J by 1 base, with 9 bases between the two germline ends. The CDR3, as DNA: TGTGCCAGCAGCTTGGTGACAGCGAACACTGAAGCTTTCTTT. Amino acid sequence: CASSLVTANTEAFF.

This clonotype was counted only a few times. The chain carries TRBV11-2 and TRBJ2-7; D unclear. CDR1 and CDR2 from the germline V gene are SGHAT and FQNNGV. The CDR3 is 14 amino acids. Trimming took off 1 base at V and 4 bases at J, with 11 bases between the two ends. The CDR3 protein is CASSLVQRYYEQYF. The CDR3 bases are TGTGCCAGCAGCTTAGTACAACGCTATTACGAGCAGTACTTC.

V usage is TRBV7-9 and J usage is TRBJ2-7; 7 bases are a match to TRBD2. The CDR3 extends over 14 amino acids. CDR1 is SEHNR and CDR2 is FQNEAQ in the germline V gene (reference sequence). With 5 bases clipped from V and 5 bases from J, the junction kept 9 bases outside the gene matches. CDR3 bases: TGTGCCAGCAGCCCCGGACTAGGTAACCACGAGCAGTACTTC. As protein: CASSPGLGNHEQYF.

Many counts were recorded for this clonotype. The chain links TRBV7-2 to TRBJ2-7; 8 bases are a match to TRBD2. CDR1 is SGHTA and CDR2 is FQGNSA in the germline V gene. The CDR3 extends over 14 amino acids. J gave up 2 bases and V 5 bases, and 5 bases lay outside the gene matches. CDR3 protein: CASSRTSGPYEQYF. CDR3 bases: TGTGCCAGCAGCCGTACTAGCGGCCCCTACGAGCAGTACTTC.

The chain carries TRBV5-1 and TRBJ2-3, with D possibly matching TRBD2 (6 bases). Germline CDR1 and CDR2: SGHRS and YFSETQ. Trimming took off 7 bases at V and 2 bases at J, with 17 bases between the two ends. The CDR3 spans 15 residues. CDR3 sequence (DNA): TGCGCCAGCCAACCTAGCGTCCCCTTCACAGATACGCAGTATTTT. Translation: CASQPSVPFTDTQYF.

This clonotype came up a few times. This chain uses TRBV15 with TRBJ2-3; 9 bases are shared with TRBD1. V shed 6 bases and J 6 bases; nucleotides not matched to a gene: 10. The CDR3 has 15 amino acids. Per germline, CDR1 LNHNV and CDR2 YYDKDF (reference sequence). The DNA of the CDR3 is TGTGCCACCAGGAGAACAGGGGGCGCGGGGGATACGCAGTATTTT. Encoded protein: CATRRTGGAGDTQYF.

V usage is TRBV18 and J usage is TRBJ1-1; D is unresolved. The germline gives CDR1 KGHSH, CDR2 LQKENI. The CDR3 sequence is 15 residues long. Trimming left V 1 base short and J 8 bases short, with 17 bases between. The CDR3 DNA sequence: TGTGCCAGCTCACCACTCGAGGCGGCGGTTGGCGAAGCTTTCTTT. Translating gives CASSPLEAAVGEAFF.

This clonotype showed up just a few times. The chain links TRBV5-1 to TRBJ2-5; 9 bases are a match to TRBD2. The germline CDR1 and CDR2 sequences are SGHRS and YFSETQ. CDR3 length: 13 amino acids. Trimming took 6 bases from V and 1 from J; bases not matched to a gene: 1. CDR3 protein: CASTSGAQETQYF. CDR3 DNA sequence: TGCGCCAGCACTAGCGGGGCCCAAGAGACCCAGTACTTC.

This clonotype has a single count. The V gene is TRBV29-1, the J gene TRBJ2-1; a weak D match, TRBD1 (6 bases). V was cut by 0 bases and J by 6 bases, with 9 bases left in between. CDR1 is SQVTM, CDR2 ANQGSEA, per germline. The CDR3 is 13 residues long. The CDR3 loop is CSVEETGFNEQFF. CDR3 DNA sequence: TGCAGCGTTGAAGAAACAGGGTTCAATGAGCAGTTCTTC.

This clonotype was counted only a few times. The chain links TRBV6-5 to TRBJ2-2; the match to TRBD2 covers 7 bases. Germline V gene data show CDR1 as MNHEY and CDR2 as SVGAGI. Germline trimming cut 8 bases from V and 1 base from J; bases unmatched to any gene: 7. The CDR3 has 15 residues. CDR3 in DNA: TGTGCCAGCTCTGCGTGGGGGGGGAACACCGGGGAGCTGTTTTTT. Amino acids: CASSAWGGNTGELFF.

This clonotype was picked up many times. At one end the junction does not follow the germline gene, possibly because of a read error. The chain uses TRBV12-3 or TRBV12-4 and TRBJ1-5; D not resolved. The CDR3 is 14 amino acids. The CDR3 DNA reads TGTGCCAGCAGCTTAGCGGGAAGCAATCAGCCCCAGCATTTT. Protein product: CASSLAGSNQPQHF.

There are a few counts of this clonotype. The chain is built from TRBV4-2 and TRBJ2-3, with D possibly being TRBD1 or TRBD2 (6 bases each). V was clipped by 0 bases and J by 4 bases, with 11 bases between them. This CDR3 has 15 residues. From germline, CDR1 is LGHNA and CDR2 YNFKEQ. The CDR3 protein is CASSQEGGGPDTQYF. The CDR3 DNA sequence: TGTGCCAGCAGCCAAGAAGGTGGGGGGCCAGATACGCAGTATTTT.

The chain uses TRBV7-2 and TRBJ2-7; D call uncertain. This CDR3 comprises 14 residues. Germline V gene data show CDR1 as SGHTA and CDR2 as FQGNSA. The V end lost 6 bases, the J end lost 0 bases, and 12 bases lay between the germline ends. CDR3 amino acids: CASSLMAYSYEQYF. The CDR3 region has the DNA TGTGCCAGCAGTCTTATGGCGTACTCCTACGAGCAGTACTTC.

The chain employs TRBV12-3 or TRBV12-4 and TRBJ1-5; D unresolved. The CDR3 length is 12 residues. Trimming cost V 6 bases and J 7 bases, with 10 bases left between them. For the CDR3, the DNA is TGTGCCAGCAGCCTCCGCGAGCAGCCCCAGCATTTT. It yields the protein CASSLREQPQHF.

This clonotype showed up just a few times. The chain has TRBV27 and TRBJ2-2; TRBD2 aligns across 12 bases. Germline loops: CDR1 MNHEY, CDR2 SMNVEV (reference sequence). This CDR3 spans 15 amino acids. With 6 bases clipped from V and 4 bases from J, the junction kept 3 bases outside the gene matches. CDR3 coding DNA: TGTGCCAGCAGACTAGCGGGGGGAGTCACCGGGGAGCTGTTTTTT. It translates to CASRLAGGVTGELFF.

The J gene is TRBJ1-5, the V gene TRBV6-2 or TRBV6-3, with D perhaps TRBD1 (5 bases). Germline V gene lookup returns CDR1 MNHEY and CDR2 SVGEGT. Trimming stripped 2 bases from V and 3 bases from J, with 17 bases between. The length of the CDR3 is 17 residues. The CDR3 region is CASSYASYRDLNQPQHF. The CDR3 nucleotides read TGTGCCAGCAGTTACGCCTCCTACCGGGACCTCAATCAGCCCCAGCATTTT.

This clonotype came up a few times. This chain joins TRBV5-1 and TRBJ1-2, with 8 positions matching TRBD1. The germline CDR1 and CDR2 sequences are SGHRS and YFSETQ. The V gene end was trimmed by 0 bases and the J gene end by 6 bases; junction bases not matched to a gene: 7. The CDR3 consists of 15 residues. The CDR3 DNA is TGCGCCAGCAGCTTGGGTCCTACAGGGGGTGATGGCTACACCTTC. As protein: CASSLGPTGGDGYTF.

V is TRBV4-3 and J is TRBJ1-6; D ambiguous. V was clipped by 1 base and J by 6 bases, with 10 bases between them. The CDR3 loop spans 15 amino acids. CDR1 is LGHNA, CDR2 YSLEER, per germline. The DNA for the CDR3 is TGCGCCAGCAGCCAAGGGGTATTGGGTAATTCACCCCTCCACTTT. It codes for CASSQGVLGNSPLHF.

The chain uses TRBV5-4 and TRBJ2-5, with D unresolved. The CDR3 covers 13 residues. Germline lookup yields CDR1 SGHNT and CDR2 YYREEE (reference sequence). Trimming removed 1 base from V and 5 bases from J, with 9 bases in between. For the CDR3, the DNA is TGTGCCAGCAGCTTGAAGTCGCGGGAGACCCAGTACTTC. This codes for CASSLKSRETQYF. Based on the CDR3 plus reference TRBV5-4 and TRBJ2-5, the full variable domain is ETGVTQSPTHLIKTRGQQVTLRCSSQSGHNTVSWYQQALGQGPQFIFQYYREEENGRGNFPPRFSGLQFPNYSSELNVNALELDDSALYLCASSLKSRETQYFGPGTRLLVL.

This clonotype was counted only a few times. This sequence joins TRBV7-2 and TRBJ1-4, with D perhaps matching TRBD1 (6 bases). CDR1 and CDR2 from the germline V gene are SGHTA and FQGNSA. The length of the CDR3 is 13 residues. V shed 5 bases and J shed 5 bases, with 9 bases lying between them. The CDR3: CASSRGQNEKLFF. The CDR3 DNA reads as TGTGCCAGCAGCAGAGGACAGAATGAAAAACTGTTTTTT.

V gene TRBV29-1 combines with J gene TRBJ2-1; 9 bases are shared with TRBD1. Germline-derived CDR1 and CDR2 are SQVTM and ANQGSEA. The CDR3 has 15 residues. Losses at the gene ends were 3 bases for V and 9 bases for J; bases not matched to a gene: 12. CDR3: CSVDTGTGNPGEQFF. In DNA form, the CDR3 reads TGCAGCGTTGACACCGGGACAGGGAATCCCGGTGAGCAGTTCTTC.

This clonotype occurred a few times. This chain uses TRBV25-1 with TRBJ1-2; the D gene is possibly TRBD1 (5 bases). The length of the CDR3 is 13 residues. Looked up from germline, CDR1 is MGHDK and CDR2 is SYGVNS. The ends were cut back, 5 bases at V and 6 bases at J, with 13 bases in the middle. The CDR3 protein is CASSSSGSHGYTF. DNA of the CDR3: TGTGCCAGCAGTTCCTCAGGGTCGCATGGCTACACCTTC.

This rearrangement joins TRBV5-1 to TRBJ2-5, with 7 bases identical to TRBD1. V dropped 4 bases and J dropped 4; count of bases not matched to a gene: 4. This CDR3 is built from 13 residues. In germline, CDR1 is SGHRS, CDR2 YFSETQ. This CDR3 is CASSERQGETQYF. The CDR3 coding sequence is TGCGCCAGCAGCGAGAGACAGGGAGAGACCCAGTACTTC.

The rearrangement joins TRBV7-2 to TRBJ2-1; D remains unclear. Germline values: CDR1 SGHTA, CDR2 FQGNSA. V was pared by 5 bases and J by 8 bases, with 13 bases between. The length of the CDR3 is 13 residues. The chain's CDR3 is CASSRGPAYEQFF. CDR3 bases: TGTGCCAGCAGCCGAGGCCCTGCCTATGAGCAGTTCTTC.

In its sample, this clonotype was seen a few times. As DNA, the CDR3 is TGTGCCAGCAGCTTGGGTGACAGGCTGTCCGAGCAGTTCTTC. Amino acids: CASSLGDRLSEQFF. The chain is built from TRBV5-4 and TRBJ2-1; a weak D match, TRBD1 (6 bases). V dropped 0 bases and J dropped 10 bases, with 14 bases sitting between them. Germline CDR1 SGHNT, CDR2 YYREEE (reference sequence). The CDR3 is 14 residues long.

This chain uses TRBV7-9 with TRBJ2-7, with TRBD2 as a possible D gene (5 bases). This CDR3 comprises 15 residues. Trimming pared 0 bases from V and 2 bases from J, leaving 11 bases between. Looked up from germline, CDR1 is SEHNR and CDR2 is FQNEAQ (reference sequence). The CDR3 region is CASSLALSGTYEQYF. The CDR3, as DNA: TGTGCCAGCAGCTTAGCGCTCAGCGGAACCTACGAGCAGTACTTC.

This clonotype was detected a few times. The chain carries TRBV6-6 and TRBJ1-2; 8 nucleotides agree with TRBD1. Germline V lookup: CDR1 MNHNY, CDR2 SVGAGI (reference sequence). The CDR3 is 13 residues long. Losses at the gene ends were 7 bases for V and 3 bases for J; bases not matched to a gene: 4. The CDR3 loop is CASNPQGDYGYTF. As DNA, the CDR3 is TGTGCCAGCAACCCACAGGGGGACTATGGCTACACCTTC.

Only a few counts were recorded for this clonotype. The V gene is TRBV20-1, the J gene TRBJ2-3; TRBD1 is a possible D gene (6 bases). The CDR3 consists of 14 residues. From germline, CDR1 is DFQATT and CDR2 SNEGSKA (reference sequence). V lost 6 bases, J lost 4 bases, and 17 bases lay in between. Here the CDR3 reads CSAPRVGAADTQYF. CDR3 in DNA: TGCAGTGCCCCCCGGGTGGGGGCGGCAGATACGCAGTATTTT.

This rearrangement joins TRBV5-1 to TRBJ1-1, with 9 bases identical to TRBD1. The CDR3 has 14 residues. Germline V gene lookup returns CDR1 SGHRS and CDR2 YFSETQ. V lost 4 bases and J lost 3; bases outside the gene matches: 4. The CDR3 region has the DNA TGCGCCAGCAGCACGTGGACAGGGGACACTGAAGCTTTCTTT. As protein: CASSTWTGDTEAFF. Full variable domain (outside the CDR3, taken from reference TRBV5-1 and TRBJ1-1): KAGVTQTPRYLIKTRGQQVTLSCSPISGHRSVSWYQQTPGQGLQFLFEYFSETQRNKGNFPGRFSGRQFSNSRSEMNVSTLELGDSALYLCASSTWTGDTEAFFGQGTRLTVV.